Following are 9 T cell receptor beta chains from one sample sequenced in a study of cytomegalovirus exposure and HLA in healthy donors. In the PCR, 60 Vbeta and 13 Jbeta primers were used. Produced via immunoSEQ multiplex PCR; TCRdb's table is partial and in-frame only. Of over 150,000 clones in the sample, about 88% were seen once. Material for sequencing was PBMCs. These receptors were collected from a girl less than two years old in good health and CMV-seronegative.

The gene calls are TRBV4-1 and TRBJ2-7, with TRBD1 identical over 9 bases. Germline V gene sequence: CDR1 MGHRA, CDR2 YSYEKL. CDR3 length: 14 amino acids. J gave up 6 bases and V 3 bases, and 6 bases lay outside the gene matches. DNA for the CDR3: TGCGCCAGCAGCCAGCGGACAGGGGATGGCGAGCAGTACTTC. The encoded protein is CASSQRTGDGEQYF.

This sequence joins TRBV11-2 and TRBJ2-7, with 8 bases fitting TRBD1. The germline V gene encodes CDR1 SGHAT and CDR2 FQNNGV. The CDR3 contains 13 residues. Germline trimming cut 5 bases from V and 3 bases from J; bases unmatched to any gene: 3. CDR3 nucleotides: TGTGCCAGCAGCAACACAGGGGGCTACGAGCAGTACTTC. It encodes CASSNTGGYEQYF.

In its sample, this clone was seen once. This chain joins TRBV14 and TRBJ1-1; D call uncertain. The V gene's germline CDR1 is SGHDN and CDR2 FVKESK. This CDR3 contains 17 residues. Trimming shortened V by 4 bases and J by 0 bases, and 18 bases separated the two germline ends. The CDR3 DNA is TGTGCCAGCAGCCCTTATTTATACTTGCCTATGAACACTGAAGCTTTCTTT. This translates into CASSPYLYLPMNTEAFF.

CDR3 DNA sequence: TGTGCCAGCCTGACAGGGGGTCTTTCACCCCTCCACTTT. Translating gives CASLTGGLSPLHF. The rearrangement uses TRBV2 and TRBJ1-6, with 9 bases matching TRBD1. Germline trimming cut 8 bases from V and 9 bases from J; bases unmatched to any gene: 5. This CDR3 has 13 residues. Looked up from germline, CDR1 is SNHLY and CDR2 is FYNNEI.

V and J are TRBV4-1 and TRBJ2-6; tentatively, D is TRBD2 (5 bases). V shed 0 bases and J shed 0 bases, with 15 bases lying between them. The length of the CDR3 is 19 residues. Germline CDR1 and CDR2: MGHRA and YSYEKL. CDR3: CASSQDPGLRYSGANVLTF. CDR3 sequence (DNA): TGCGCCAGCAGCCAAGACCCCGGACTCCGTTACTCTGGGGCCAACGTCCTGACTTTC.

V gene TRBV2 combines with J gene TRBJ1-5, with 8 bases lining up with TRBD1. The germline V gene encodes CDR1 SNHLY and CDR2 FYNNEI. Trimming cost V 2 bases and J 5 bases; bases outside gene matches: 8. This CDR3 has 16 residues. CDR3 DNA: TGTGCCAGCAGTGAACAGGGGGCTGGCATCCATCAGCCCCAGCATTTT. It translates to CASSEQGAGIHQPQHF.

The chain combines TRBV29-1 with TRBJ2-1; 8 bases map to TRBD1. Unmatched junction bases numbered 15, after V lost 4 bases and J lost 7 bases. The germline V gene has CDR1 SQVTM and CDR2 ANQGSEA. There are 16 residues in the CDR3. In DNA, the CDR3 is TGCAGCGTTGTATCCTGGGCAGGGGGCATGAAAAATGAGCAGTTCTTC. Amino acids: CSVVSWAGGMKNEQFF.

The CDR3 region has the DNA TGTGCCAGCAGCCCCCCTCTTTCGAAGCAGGCAGGGGGGATCCGGTATGGCTACACCTTC. It yields the protein CASSPPLSKQAGGIRYGYTF. This chain connects TRBV9 to TRBJ1-2; 7 bases are a match to TRBD1. V lost 4 bases to trimming and J lost 5 bases; unmatched junction nucleotides: 26. The CDR3 totals 20 residues. CDR1 SGDLS and CDR2 YYNGEE come from the germline V gene.

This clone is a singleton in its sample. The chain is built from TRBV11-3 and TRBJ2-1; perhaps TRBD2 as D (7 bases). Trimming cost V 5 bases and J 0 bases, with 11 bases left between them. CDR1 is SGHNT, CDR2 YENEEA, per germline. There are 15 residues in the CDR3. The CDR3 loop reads CASSRRGASYNEQFF. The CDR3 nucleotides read TGTGCCAGCAGCCGACGGGGGGCCTCCTACAATGAGCAGTTCTTC.